Shown below are 2 T cell receptor beta chains from a single sample sequenced in a study of T cell responses to AZD1222 COVID-19 vaccine. Generated by immunoSEQ multiplex PCR, the TCRdb table keeps only in-frame clones and is missing some. Of approximately 140,000 clones listed, around 90% are singletons. Sample: peripheral blood, taken 28 days after the second AZD1222 dose. These receptors were obtained from an adult who received the AZD1222 COVID-19 vaccine.

This sequence joins TRBV7-8 and TRBJ2-1; 7 nucleotides match TRBD2. Trimming cost V 4 bases and J 3 bases; bases outside gene matches: 6. This CDR3 is 15 amino acids long. Germline assignment: CDR1 SGHVS and CDR2 FQNEAQ. The CDR3 protein is CASSSPGLDYNEQFF. The CDR3 DNA is TGTGCCAGCAGCTCACCCGGACTAGACTACAATGAGCAGTTCTTC. The variable domain in full, completed from reference TRBV7-8 and TRBJ2-1, reads GAGVSQSPRYKVAKRGQDVALRCDPISGHVSLFWYQQALGQGPEFLTYFQNEAQLDKSGLPSDRFFAERPEGSVSTLKIQRTQQEDSAVYLCASSSPGLDYNEQFFGPGTRLTVL.

V gene TRBV15 combines with J gene TRBJ1-1; 8 nucleotides align to TRBD1. Unmatched junction bases numbered 11, after V lost 3 bases and J lost 5 bases. Germline CDR1 and CDR2: LNHNV and YYDKDF (reference sequence). This CDR3 contains 16 residues. The CDR3 DNA reads as TGTGCCACCAGCAGCGCCAGGATGGACAGGGAAACTGAAGCTTTCTTT. This translates into CATSSARMDRETEAFF.